Below are 4 T cell receptor beta chains sequenced from a single sample in a study of OX40 agonist ivuxolimab in advanced cancers. The assay was immunoSEQ multiplex PCR, and TCRdb's table has in-frame clones only and misses some. The sample contains over 150,000 clones, around 94% of which appear only once. The source material was CD4+ or CD8+ T cells sorted from blood, sampled in a trial of the OX40 agonist ivuxolimab. All receptors derive from an adult with an advanced solid tumor such as melanoma, head and neck, liver or kidney cancer.

This sequence joins TRBV11-2 and TRBJ2-7; TRBD1 aligns across 8 bases. With V trimmed by 5 bases and J by 6 bases, 12 bases remained unmatched. Germline CDR1 and CDR2: SGHAT and FQNNGV. The CDR3 is 15 residues long. The chain's CDR3 is CASSPNGRGLGEQYF. The CDR3 coding sequence is TGTGCCAGCAGCCCGAACGGCAGGGGGCTTGGCGAGCAGTACTTC.

The chain uses TRBV6-6 and TRBJ2-5, with D tentatively TRBD2 (6 bases). The germline gives CDR1 MNHNY, CDR2 SVGAGI (reference sequence). The CDR3 is 14 residues long. V was trimmed by 2 bases and J by 5 bases, leaving 12 bases between them. The CDR3 spells CASSYHGRGETQYF. CDR3 DNA sequence: TGTGCCAGCAGTTACCACGGGCGGGGCGAGACCCAGTACTTC.

In DNA, the CDR3 is TGTGCCAGTAGTCCGGGCTCGATAAAGGCTGGAAACACCATATATTTT. As protein: CASSPGSIKAGNTIYF. The chain employs TRBV19 and TRBJ1-3; D remains unclear. V was pared by 5 bases and J by 2 bases, with 16 bases between. CDR1 and CDR2 from the germline V gene are LNHDA and SQIVND (reference sequence). The CDR3 has 16 residues.

V is TRBV7-8 and J is TRBJ2-2; 11 nucleotides match TRBD2. The CDR3 has 15 residues. Germline V gives CDR1 SGHVS, CDR2 FQNEAQ. Losses at the gene ends were 5 bases for V and 4 bases for J; bases not matched to a gene: 3. CDR3 coding DNA: TGTGCCAGCAGCCCGGGGACTAGCGGCACCGGGGAGCTGTTTTTT. Protein sequence: CASSPGTSGTGELFF.